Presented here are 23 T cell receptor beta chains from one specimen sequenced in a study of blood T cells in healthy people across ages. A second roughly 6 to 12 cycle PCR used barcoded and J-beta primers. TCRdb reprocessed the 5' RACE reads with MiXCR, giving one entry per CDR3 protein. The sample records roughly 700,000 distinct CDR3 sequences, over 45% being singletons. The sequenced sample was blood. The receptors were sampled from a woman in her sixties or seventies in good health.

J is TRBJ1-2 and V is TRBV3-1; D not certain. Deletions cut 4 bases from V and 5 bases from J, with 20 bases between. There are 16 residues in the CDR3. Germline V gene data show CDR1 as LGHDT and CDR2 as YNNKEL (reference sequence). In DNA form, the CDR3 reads TGTGCCAGCAGCCGTGAGGGCCTCATCGCCAATTATGGCTACACCTTC. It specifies CASSREGLIANYGYTF.

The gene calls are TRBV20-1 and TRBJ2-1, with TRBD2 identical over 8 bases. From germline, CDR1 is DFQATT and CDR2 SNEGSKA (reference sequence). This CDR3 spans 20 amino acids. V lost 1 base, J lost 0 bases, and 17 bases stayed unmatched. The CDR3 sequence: CSARVAMGAGVWGSYNEQFF. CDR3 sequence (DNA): TGCAGTGCTAGAGTGGCCATGGGAGCGGGAGTGTGGGGCTCCTACAATGAGCAGTTCTTC.

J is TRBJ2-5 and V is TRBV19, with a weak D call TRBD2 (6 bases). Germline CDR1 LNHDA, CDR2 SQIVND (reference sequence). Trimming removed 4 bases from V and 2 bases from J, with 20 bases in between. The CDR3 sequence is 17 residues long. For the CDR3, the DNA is TGTGCCAGTAGTAGGCCCCAGCGGAGCGGGCTTCAAGAGACCCAGTACTTC. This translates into CASSRPQRSGLQETQYF.

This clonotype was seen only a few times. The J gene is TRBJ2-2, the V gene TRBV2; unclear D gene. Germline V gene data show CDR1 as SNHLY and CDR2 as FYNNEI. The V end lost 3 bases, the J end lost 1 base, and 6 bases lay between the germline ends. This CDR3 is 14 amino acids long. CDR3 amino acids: CASSEAGNTGELFF. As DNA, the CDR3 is TGTGCCAGCAGTGAGGCCGGGAACACCGGGGAGCTGTTTTTT.

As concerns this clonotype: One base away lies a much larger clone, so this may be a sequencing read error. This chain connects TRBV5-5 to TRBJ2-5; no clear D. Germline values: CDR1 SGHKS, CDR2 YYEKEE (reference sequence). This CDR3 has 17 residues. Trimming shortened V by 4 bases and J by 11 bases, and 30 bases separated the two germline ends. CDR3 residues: CASSPGGMGSWEDEQYF. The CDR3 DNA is TGTGCCAGCAGCCCGGGTGGGATGGGGTCCTGGGAAGATGAGCAGTACTTC.

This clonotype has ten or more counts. CDR3: CAIGAPGPETQYF. For the CDR3, the DNA is TGTGCCATCGGGGCCCCGGGGCCAGAGACCCAGTACTTC. The chain is built from TRBV10-3 and TRBJ2-5; either TRBD1 or TRBD2 may fit D (5 bases each). With 8 bases removed from V and 4 bases from J, the gap between germline ends came to 14 bases. The CDR3 is made up of 13 amino acids. Germline V lookup: CDR1 ENHRY, CDR2 SYGVKD.

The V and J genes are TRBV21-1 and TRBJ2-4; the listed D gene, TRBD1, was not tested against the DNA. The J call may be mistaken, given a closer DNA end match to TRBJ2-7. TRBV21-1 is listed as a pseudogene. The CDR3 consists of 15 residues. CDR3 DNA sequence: TGTGCCAGCAGCTTAGGGGGTGACTACTCCTACGAGCAGTACTTC. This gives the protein CASSLGGDYSYEQYF.

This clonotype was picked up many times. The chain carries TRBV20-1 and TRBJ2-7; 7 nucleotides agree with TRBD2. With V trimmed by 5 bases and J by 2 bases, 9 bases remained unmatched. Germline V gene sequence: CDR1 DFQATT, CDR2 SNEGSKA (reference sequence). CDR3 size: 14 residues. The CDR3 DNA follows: TGCAGTGCTCCCTCCCCAGCGGGAACCTACGAGCAGTACTTC. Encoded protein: CSAPSPAGTYEQYF.

Written as DNA, the CDR3 is TGCAGTGCTAGAGTGACTAGCGGGAGGGCCGGTAATGAGCAGTTCTTC. This translates into CSARVTSGRAGNEQFF. This sequence joins TRBV20-1 and TRBJ2-1; 14 bases are shared with TRBD2. The J segment lost 7 bases and the V segment lost 1 base, leaving 6 bases of the junction unmatched. The CDR3 sequence is 16 residues long. Germline-derived CDR1 and CDR2 are DFQATT and SNEGSKA (reference sequence).

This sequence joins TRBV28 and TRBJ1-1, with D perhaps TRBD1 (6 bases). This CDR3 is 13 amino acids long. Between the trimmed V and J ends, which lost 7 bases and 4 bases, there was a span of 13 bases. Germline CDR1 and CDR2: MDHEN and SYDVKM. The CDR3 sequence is CASTGGLGTEAFF. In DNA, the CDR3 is TGTGCCAGCACGGGGGGCTTGGGCACTGAAGCTTTCTTT.

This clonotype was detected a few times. CDR3 sequence reads: CASRPSVADGYTF. The DNA for the CDR3 is TGTGCCAGCAGGCCCTCCGTTGCAGATGGCTACACCTTC. This chain connects TRBV7-3 to TRBJ1-2; the D is unclear. Trimming left V 6 bases short and J 6 bases short, with 14 bases between. The CDR3 runs to 13 residues. Germline V gene lookup returns CDR1 SGHTA and CDR2 FQGTGA.

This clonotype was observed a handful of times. The CDR3 DNA reads TGTGCCACCACCCGGCTAGCGGGAGACAATACGCAGTATTTT. This gives the protein CATTRLAGDNTQYF. The chain couples TRBV11-2 to TRBJ2-3; 10 bases map to TRBD2. The CDR3 extends over 14 amino acids. V was pared by 10 bases and J by 7 bases, with 11 bases of the junction left unmatched. The germline V gene has CDR1 SGHAT and CDR2 FQNNGV.

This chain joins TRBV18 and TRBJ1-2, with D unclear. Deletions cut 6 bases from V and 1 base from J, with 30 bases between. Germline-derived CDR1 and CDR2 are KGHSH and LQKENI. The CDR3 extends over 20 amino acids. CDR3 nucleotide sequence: TGTGCCAGCTCCTCCACATATCCCGGCACGGGAGACGTCCTTAACTATGGCTACACCTTC. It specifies CASSSTYPGTGDVLNYGYTF.

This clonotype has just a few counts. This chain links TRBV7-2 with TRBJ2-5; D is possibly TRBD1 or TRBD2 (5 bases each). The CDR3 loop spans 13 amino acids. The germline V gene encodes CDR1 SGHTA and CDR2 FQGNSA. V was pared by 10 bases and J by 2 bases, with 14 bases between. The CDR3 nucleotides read TGTGCCACCAACCGGGGCACTCAAGAGACCCAGTACTTC. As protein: CATNRGTQETQYF.

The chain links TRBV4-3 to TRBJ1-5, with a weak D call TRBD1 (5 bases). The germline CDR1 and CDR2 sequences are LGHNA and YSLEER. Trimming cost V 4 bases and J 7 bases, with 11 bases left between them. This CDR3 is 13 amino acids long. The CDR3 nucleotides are TGCGCCAGCAGCCCCCGGTGGGACCAGCCCCAGCATTTT. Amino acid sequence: CASSPRWDQPQHF.

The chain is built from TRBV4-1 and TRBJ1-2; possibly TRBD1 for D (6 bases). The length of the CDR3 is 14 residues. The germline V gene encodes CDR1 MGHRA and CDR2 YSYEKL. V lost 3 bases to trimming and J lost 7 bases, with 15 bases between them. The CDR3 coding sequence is TGCGCCAGCAGCCATGAGACAGGAGTGGGTGGCTACACCTTC. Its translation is CASSHETGVGGYTF.

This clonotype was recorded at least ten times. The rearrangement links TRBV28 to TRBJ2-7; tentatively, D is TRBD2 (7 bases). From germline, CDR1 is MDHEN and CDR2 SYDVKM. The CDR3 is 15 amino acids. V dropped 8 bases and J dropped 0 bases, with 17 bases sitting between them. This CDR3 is CASAGAGTNSYEQYF. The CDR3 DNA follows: TGTGCCAGCGCAGGGGCCGGGACTAACTCCTACGAGCAGTACTTC.

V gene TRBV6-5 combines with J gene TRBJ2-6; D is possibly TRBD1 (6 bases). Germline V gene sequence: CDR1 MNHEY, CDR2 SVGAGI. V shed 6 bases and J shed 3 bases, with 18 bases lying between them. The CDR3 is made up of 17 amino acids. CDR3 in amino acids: CASSKPTGVGGANVLTF. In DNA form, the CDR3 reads TGTGCCAGCAGCAAGCCGACAGGCGTCGGTGGGGCCAACGTCCTGACTTTC.

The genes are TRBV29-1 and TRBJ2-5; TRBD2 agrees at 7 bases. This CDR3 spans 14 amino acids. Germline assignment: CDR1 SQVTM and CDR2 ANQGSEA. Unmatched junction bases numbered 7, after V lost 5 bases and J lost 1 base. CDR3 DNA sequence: TGCAGCGTTACCCCACGACTAGCCCAAGAGACCCAGTACTTC. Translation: CSVTPRLAQETQYF.

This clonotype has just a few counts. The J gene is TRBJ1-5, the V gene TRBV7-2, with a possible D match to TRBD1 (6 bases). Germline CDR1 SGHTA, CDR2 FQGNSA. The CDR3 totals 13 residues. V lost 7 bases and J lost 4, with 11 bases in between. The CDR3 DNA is TGTGCCAGCAAGGGGGAGTCGAATCAGCCCCAGCATTTT. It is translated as CASKGESNQPQHF. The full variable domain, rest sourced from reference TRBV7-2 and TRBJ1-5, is GAGVSQSPSNKVTEKGKDVELRCDPISGHTALYWYRQSLGQGLEFLIYFQGNSAPDKSGLPSDRFSAERTGGSVSTLTIQRTQQEDSAVYLCASKGESNQPQHFGDGTRLSIL.

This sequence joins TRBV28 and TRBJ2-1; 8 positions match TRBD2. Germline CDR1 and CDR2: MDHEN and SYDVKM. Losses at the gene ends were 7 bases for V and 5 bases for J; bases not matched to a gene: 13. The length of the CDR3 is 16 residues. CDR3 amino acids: CASKDPGLVTDNEQFF. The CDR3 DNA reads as TGTGCCAGCAAAGACCCGGGACTAGTAACCGACAATGAGCAGTTCTTC.

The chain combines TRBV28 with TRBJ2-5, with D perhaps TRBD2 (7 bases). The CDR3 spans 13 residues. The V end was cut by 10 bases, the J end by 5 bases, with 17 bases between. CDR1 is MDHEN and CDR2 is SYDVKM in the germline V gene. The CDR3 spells CATGAGAWETQYF. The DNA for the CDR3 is TGTGCCACCGGGGCGGGGGCCTGGGAGACCCAGTACTTC.

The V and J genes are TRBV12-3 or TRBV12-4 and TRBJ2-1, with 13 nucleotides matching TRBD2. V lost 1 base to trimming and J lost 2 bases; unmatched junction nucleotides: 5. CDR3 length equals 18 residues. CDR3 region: CASSLGTSGSWTYNEQFF. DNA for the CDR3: TGTGCCAGCAGTTTAGGGACTAGCGGGAGTTGGACCTACAATGAGCAGTTCTTC.